The present T cell receptor beta chain was sequenced within a study of blood T cell repertoires in COVID-19. Turning to the study itself: Samples of COVID-19 (acute and convalescent) were obtained from the United States, Italy and Spain.

Germline CDR1 SGHRS, CDR2 YFSETQ. The CDR3 is 16 amino acids. V lost 2 bases, J lost 1 base, and 3 bases stayed unmatched. Sequencing used immunoSEQ multiplex PCR; TCRdb keeps in-frame clones, though not all of them. The sample lists roughly 180,000 clones; approximately 85% were seen once. This chain joins TRBV5-1 and TRBJ2-5, with 12 nucleotides matching TRBD2. Sequenced sample: peripheral blood. This sequence originates from a man aged 60 to 75 who had recovered from COVID-19. The CDR3 loop reads CASSFTSGGFQETQYF. As DNA, the CDR3 is TGCGCCAGCAGCTTTACTAGCGGGGGGTTCCAAGAGACCCAGTACTTC. Filled out from reference TRBV5-1 and TRBJ2-5, the complete variable domain reads KAGVTQTPRYLIKTRGQQVTLSCSPISGHRSVSWYQQTPGQGLQFLFEYFSETQRNKGNFPGRFSGRQFSNSRSEMNVSTLELGDSALYLCASSFTSGGFQETQYFGPGTRLLVL.